This is a list of T cell receptor beta chains from one sample in a study of cytomegalovirus exposure and HLA in healthy donors. The protocol was immunoSEQ multiplex PCR, while the TCRdb copy is restricted to in-frame clones and leaves out a portion. The sample includes around 300,000 clones, 84% of them seen just once. Sequencing was done on a sample of PBMCs. All receptors come from a woman between 40 and 50 years old in good health and CMV-seropositive. Both conserved end residues are part of each CDR3. D genes are given only for firm matches. Only part of the rows carry a size: once, few, many, or a class if the clone is expanded.

>NA|NA|TRBJ2-5|TRBV28
TGTGCCAGCAGCCACGGGACACCAGGCAGGTACCAAGAGACCCAGTACTTC
CASSHGTPGRYQETQYF
>TRBD1|NA|TRBJ1-2|TRBV18
TGTGCCAGCTCACCACTGGGACAGGGTGACTATGGCTACACCTTC
CASSPLGQGDYGYTF
>TRBD2|NA|TRBJ2-2|TRBV9
TGTGCCAGCAGCGTAGGACTAGCGGGAGTGTTCACCGGGGAGCTGTTTTTT
CASSVGLAGVFTGELFF
>TRBD2|NA|TRBJ2-1|TRBV11-3
TGTGCCAGCAGCTCAACCGGACTAGCGGGTCACAATGAGCAGTTCTTC
CASSSTGLAGHNEQFF
>TRBD1|NA|TRBJ1-6|TRBV6-1
TGTGCCAGCAGTGAAGCGACAGGGGGCGCGGGGGGATCACCCCTCCACTTT
CASSEATGGAGGSPLHF
>TRBD2|NA|TRBJ2-7|TRBV19
TGTGCCAGTAGAGATCCGGGACTAGCGGGAGGTCCCTACGAGCAGTACTTC
CASRDPGLAGGPYEQYF
>TRBD2|NA|TRBJ2-1|TRBV6-4
TGTGCCAGCAGTCTAGCCGGAGAGACTAGCGGCCCCAATGAGCAGTTCTTC
CASSLAGETSGPNEQFF
>NA|few|TRBJ1-1|TRBV28
TGTGCCAGCACCCGGGGGACTGCTGAAGCTTTCTTT
CASTRGTAEAFF
>NA|NA|TRBJ2-3|TRBV6-5
TGTGCCAGCAAGGGGGCGGGATCGGGCACAGATACGCAGTATTTT
CASKGAGSGTDTQYF
>TRBD2|few|TRBJ2-3|TRBV27
TGTGCCAGCAGTTTATGGAGCGGGAGATCAACAGATACGCAGTATTTT
CASSLWSGRSTDTQYF
>NA|NA|TRBJ1-3|TRBV7-9
TGTGCCAGCAGCTCGCCACAGGTCTACTCTGGAAACACCATATATTTT
CASSSPQVYSGNTIYF
>TRBD1|NA|TRBJ1-1|TRBV19
TGTGCCAGTAGTATCCTGGGACAGGGGCCTGAAGCTTTCTTT
CASSILGQGPEAFF
>NA|NA|TRBJ2-1|TRBV5-1
TGCGCCAGCAAACCCGGGACTGGCAATGAGCAGTTCTTC
CASKPGTGNEQFF
>NA|NA|TRBJ1-6|TRBV2
TGTGCCACAGAAATTCAGCGCCTCTATAATTCACCCCTCCACTTT
CATEIQRLYNSPLHF
>NA|NA|TRBJ2-5|TRBV14
TGTGCCAGCAGCCGCCGACTAGTAGATACAGAGACCCAGTACTTC
CASSRRLVDTETQYF
>NA|NA|TRBJ2-7|TRBV5-5
TGTGCCAGCAGCTGGGACACCTTCTACGAGCAGTACTTC
CASSWDTFYEQYF
>NA|few|TRBJ2-7|TRBV7-2
TGTGCCAGCAGCCCAAGGGGTAGCTCCTACGAGCAGTACTTC
CASSPRGSSYEQYF
>NA|NA|TRBJ1-3|TRBV4-3
TGCGCCAGCAGCCAAGAAGAAGAGAACACCATATATTTT
CASSQEEENTIYF
>NA|NA|TRBJ2-7|TRBV7-2
TGTGCCAGCAGCTCCCAGTACTACGAGCAGTACTTC
CASSSQYYEQYF
>TRBD1|once|TRBJ2-1|TRBV10-3
TGTGCCATCACTGAAGGACAGGGAGGAGGTCAGTTCTTC
CAITEGQGGGQFF
>NA|NA|TRBJ1-2|TRBV18
TGTGCCAGCTCACCCGGACACGACTATGGCTACACCTTC
CASSPGHDYGYTF
>TRBD1|NA|TRBJ1-5|TRBV29-1
TGCAGCGTGTGGACAGGGGGTGTCGGTCAGCCCCAGCATTTT
CSVWTGGVGQPQHF
>TRBD2|NA|TRBJ2-7|TRBV13
TGTGCCAGCAGAATAGCGGGAGCCCTCTCCTACGAGCAGTACTTC
CASRIAGALSYEQYF
>NA|NA|TRBJ1-1|TRBV11-3
TGTGCCAGCAGCCCTGGACAGATGAACACTGAAGCTTTCTTT
CASSPGQMNTEAFF
>NA|NA|TRBJ2-5|TRBV6-1
TGTGCCAGCAGTAGACGTAGCGGAGGCGGGGAGACCCAGTACTTC
CASSRRSGGGETQYF
>TRBD1|NA|TRBJ1-1|TRBV28
TGTGCCAGCAGTTTATTGATAGGGGGCTATTTCACTGAAGCTTTCTTT
CASSLLIGGYFTEAFF
>TRBD1|NA|TRBJ2-6|TRBV23-1
TGCGCCAGCAACGGACAGGACGACTCTGGGGCCAACGTCCTGACTTTC
CASNGQDDSGANVLTF
>NA|NA|TRBJ1-1|TRBV28
TGTGCCAGCTCCCCGCAGGGGAACACTGAAGCTTTCTTT
CASSPQGNTEAFF
>NA|NA|TRBJ2-7|TRBV11-2
TGTGCCAGCAGCTTACAATACGAGCAGTACTTC
CASSLQYEQYF
>TRBD2|NA|TRBJ2-1|TRBV27
TGTGCCAGCAGTTTAATCCTAGCGGGTGAGCAGTTCTTC
CASSLILAGEQFF
>NA|NA|TRBJ1-2|TRBV29-1
TGCAGCGTTGAAGACAAATTTCGACAGACGTTGAAGGGTGGCTACACCTTC
CSVEDKFRQTLKGGYTF
>TRBD2|NA|TRBJ2-5|TRBV30
TGTGCCTGGAAGAGGGGACTAGCGGGGACACAAGAGACCCAGTACTTC
CAWKRGLAGTQETQYF
>NA|NA|TRBJ1-4|TRBV9
TGTGCCAGCAGCGCCGGGAGGGAGGGAGAAAAACTGTTTTTT
CASSAGREGEKLFF
>NA|NA|TRBJ1-1|TRBV5-1
TGCGCCAGCAGCTTGACAGGGATGAACACTGAAGCTTTCTTT
CASSLTGMNTEAFF
>NA|NA|TRBJ2-3|TRBV28
TGTGCCAGCAGTTTTCATGGGCAGGGTGTGTGGTATTTT
CASSFHGQGVWYF
>NA|NA|TRBJ1-1|TRBV28
TGTGCCAGCAGTTTACGGGGGACTGAAGCTTTCTTT
CASSLRGTEAFF
>TRBD1|NA|TRBJ1-5|TRBV28
TGTGCCAGCAGAACGGCCGGGACAGGGGTTAATCAGCCCCAGCATTTT
CASRTAGTGVNQPQHF
>NA|NA|TRBJ1-4|TRBV25-1
TGTGCCAGAAAAGACGGGTCCTTAGGAAAACTGTTTTTT
CARKDGSLGKLFF
>NA|NA|TRBJ2-1|TRBV7-9
TGTGCCAGCAGCTTAGGCAGCGCAGAATTCAATGAGCAGTTCTTC
CASSLGSAEFNEQFF
>NA|NA|TRBJ2-5|TRBV5-6
TGTGCCAGCAGCTTGGGGACACGTGGGGAGACCCAGTACTTC
CASSLGTRGETQYF
>TRBD2|NA|TRBJ2-5|TRBV6-5
TGTGCCAGCAGAAGCGGGAGTCCGGGAGAGACCCAGTACTTC
CASRSGSPGETQYF
>TRBD1|NA|TRBJ2-3|TRBV13
TGTGCCAGCAGCCTCGGGACAGGGATTTGGGATACGCAGTATTTT
CASSLGTGIWDTQYF
>NA|NA|TRBJ2-5|TRBV18
TGTGCCAGCTCACCACAACAGCAAGAGACCCAGTACTTC
CASSPQQQETQYF
>TRBD2|NA|TRBJ2-3|TRBV7-8
TGTGCCAGCAGCTTATTGGCGGGAGTAGATACGCAGTATTTT
CASSLLAGVDTQYF
>TRBD1|NA|TRBJ1-1|TRBV15
TGTGCCACCAGCAGAGATGTGGGGGACAGGGCTACCACTGAAGCTTTCTTT
CATSRDVGDRATTEAFF
>TRBD2|once|TRBJ2-2|TRBV11-2
TGTGCCAGCAGCTCCGAGACTAGCGCGACCGGGGAGCTGTTTTTT
CASSSETSATGELFF
>NA|NA|TRBJ1-4|TRBV27
TGTGCCAGCAGTTTAGGAGGGTTTAATGAAAAACTGTTTTTT
CASSLGGFNEKLFF
>NA|NA|TRBJ1-2|TRBV19
TGTGCCAGTAGTACGGACAGCGTCTATGGCTACACCTTC
CASSTDSVYGYTF
>NA|once|TRBJ1-5|TRBV6-6
TGTGCCAGCAGTTACTCAGCCCCGGAGGGCCAGCCCCAGCATTTT
CASSYSAPEGQPQHF
>NA|NA|TRBJ1-2|TRBV27
TGTGCCAGCAGTTACGCATACGGGGGGTCCTATGGCTACACCTTC
CASSYAYGGSYGYTF